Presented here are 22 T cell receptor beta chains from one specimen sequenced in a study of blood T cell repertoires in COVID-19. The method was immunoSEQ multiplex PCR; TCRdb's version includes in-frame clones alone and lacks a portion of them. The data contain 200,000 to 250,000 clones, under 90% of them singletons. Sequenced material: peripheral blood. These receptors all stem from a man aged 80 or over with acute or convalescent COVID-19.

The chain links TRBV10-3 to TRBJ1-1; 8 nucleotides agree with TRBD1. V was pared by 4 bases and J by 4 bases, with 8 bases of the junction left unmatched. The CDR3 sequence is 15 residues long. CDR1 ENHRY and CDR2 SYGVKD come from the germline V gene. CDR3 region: CAISGVDRGVTEAFF. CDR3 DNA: TGTGCCATCAGTGGAGTCGACAGGGGAGTCACTGAAGCTTTCTTT.

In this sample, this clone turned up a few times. The CDR3 nucleotides read TGTGCCAGCAGTGCCTCCTGGGGTGCGGGAGGTTTCCGCGAGCAGTTCTTC. This gives the protein CASSASWGAGGFREQFF. The chain links TRBV6-1 to TRBJ2-1, with 8 bases that match TRBD2. Per the germline V gene, CDR1 is MNHNS and CDR2 is SASEGT. This CDR3 has 17 residues. The V gene end was trimmed by 4 bases and the J gene end by 10 bases; junction bases not matched to a gene: 18.

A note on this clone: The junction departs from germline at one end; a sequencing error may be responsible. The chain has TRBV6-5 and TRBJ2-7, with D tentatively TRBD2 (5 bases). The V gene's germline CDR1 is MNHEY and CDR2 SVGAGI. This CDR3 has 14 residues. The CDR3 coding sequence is TGTGCCAGCAGCTCCTCCGGGGTCACCGTTCTAGCCGCCTTC. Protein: CASSSSGVTVLAAF.

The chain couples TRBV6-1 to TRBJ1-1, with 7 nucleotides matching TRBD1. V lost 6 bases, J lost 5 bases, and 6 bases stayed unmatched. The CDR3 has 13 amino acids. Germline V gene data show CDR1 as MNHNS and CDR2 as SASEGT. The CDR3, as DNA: TGTGCCAGCAGCCAACTACAGGGGACTGAAGCTTTCTTT. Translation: CASSQLQGTEAFF.

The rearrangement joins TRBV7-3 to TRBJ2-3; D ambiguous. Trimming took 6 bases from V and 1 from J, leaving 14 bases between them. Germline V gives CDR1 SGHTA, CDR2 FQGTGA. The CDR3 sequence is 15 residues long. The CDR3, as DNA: TGTGCCAGCAGTCAACAGACGTCAGGCACAGATACGCAGTATTTT. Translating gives CASSQQTSGTDTQYF.

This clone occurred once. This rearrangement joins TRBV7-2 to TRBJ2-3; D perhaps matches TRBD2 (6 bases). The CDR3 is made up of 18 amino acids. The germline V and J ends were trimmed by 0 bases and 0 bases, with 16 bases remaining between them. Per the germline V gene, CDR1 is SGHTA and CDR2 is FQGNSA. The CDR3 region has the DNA TGTGCCAGCAGCTTAGCGTATTCGGTGGGGACTAGCACAGATACGCAGTATTTT. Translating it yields CASSLAYSVGTSTDTQYF.

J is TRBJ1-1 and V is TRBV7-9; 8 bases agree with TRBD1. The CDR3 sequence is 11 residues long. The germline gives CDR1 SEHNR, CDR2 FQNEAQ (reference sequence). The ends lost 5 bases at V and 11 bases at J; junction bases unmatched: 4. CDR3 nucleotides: TGTGCCAGCAGCGTTGACAGGGGTGCTTTCTTT. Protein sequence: CASSVDRGAFF.

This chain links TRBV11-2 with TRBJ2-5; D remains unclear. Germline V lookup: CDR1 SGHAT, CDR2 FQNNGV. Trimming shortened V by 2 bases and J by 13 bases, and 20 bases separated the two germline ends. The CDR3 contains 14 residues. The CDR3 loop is CASSLITEITPLYF. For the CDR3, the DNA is TGTGCCAGCAGCTTAATCACAGAAATTACCCCCCTGTACTTC.

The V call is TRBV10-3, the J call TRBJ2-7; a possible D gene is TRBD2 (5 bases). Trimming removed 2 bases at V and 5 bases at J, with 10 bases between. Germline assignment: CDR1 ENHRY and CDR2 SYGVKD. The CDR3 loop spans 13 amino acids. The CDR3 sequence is CAISERRSHEQYV. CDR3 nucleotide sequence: TGTGCCATCAGTGAGAGGAGGTCCCACGAGCAGTACGTC.

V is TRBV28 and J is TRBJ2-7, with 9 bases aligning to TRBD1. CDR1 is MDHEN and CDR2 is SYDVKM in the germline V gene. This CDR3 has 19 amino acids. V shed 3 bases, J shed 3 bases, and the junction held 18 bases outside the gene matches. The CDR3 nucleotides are TGTGCCAGCAGTTTGAGGGGGACAGGGTACTACCAGATCCACTACGAGCAGTACTTC. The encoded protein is CASSLRGTGYYQIHYEQYF.

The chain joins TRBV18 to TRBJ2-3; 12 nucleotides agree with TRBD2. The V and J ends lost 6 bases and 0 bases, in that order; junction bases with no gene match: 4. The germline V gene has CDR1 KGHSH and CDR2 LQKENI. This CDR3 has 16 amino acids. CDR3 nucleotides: TGTGCCAGCTCGCTAGCGGGAGGGACTAGCACAGATACGCAGTATTTT. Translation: CASSLAGGTSTDTQYF.

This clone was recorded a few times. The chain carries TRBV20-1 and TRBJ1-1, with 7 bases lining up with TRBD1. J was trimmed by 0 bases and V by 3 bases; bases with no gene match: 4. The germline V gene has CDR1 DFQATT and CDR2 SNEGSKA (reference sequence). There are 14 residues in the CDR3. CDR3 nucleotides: TGCAGTGCTAGTGACGACAGGGTGAACACTGAAGCTTTCTTT. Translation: CSASDDRVNTEAFF.

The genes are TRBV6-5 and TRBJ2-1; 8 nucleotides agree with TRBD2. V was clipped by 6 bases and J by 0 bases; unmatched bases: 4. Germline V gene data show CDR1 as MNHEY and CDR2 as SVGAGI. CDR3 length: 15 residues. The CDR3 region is CASSRSGSSYNEQFF. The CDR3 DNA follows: TGTGCCAGCAGCCGAAGCGGGAGCTCCTACAATGAGCAGTTCTTC.

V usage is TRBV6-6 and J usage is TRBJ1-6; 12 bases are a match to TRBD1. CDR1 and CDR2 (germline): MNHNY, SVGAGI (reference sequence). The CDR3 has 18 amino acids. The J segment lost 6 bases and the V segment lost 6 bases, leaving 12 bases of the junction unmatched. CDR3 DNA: TGTGCCAGCAGACGAACCGGGACAGGGGGCACCCTTAATTCACCCCTCCACTTT. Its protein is CASRRTGTGGTLNSPLHF.

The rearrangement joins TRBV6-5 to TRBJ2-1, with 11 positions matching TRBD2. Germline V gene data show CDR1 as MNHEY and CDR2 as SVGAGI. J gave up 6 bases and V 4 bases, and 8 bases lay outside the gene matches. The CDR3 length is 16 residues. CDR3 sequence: CASSSVLAGAGNEQFF. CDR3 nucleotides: TGTGCCAGCAGTTCCGTACTAGCGGGAGCGGGCAATGAGCAGTTCTTC.

Here the CDR3 reads CASSLTTAGNTIYF. Here the CDR3 DNA reads TGTGCCAGCAGCTTAACGACAGCTGGAAACACCATATATTTT. The chain recombines TRBV7-2 with TRBJ1-3; TRBD1 is a possible D gene (5 bases). The CDR3 has 14 amino acids. V gave up 2 bases and J gave up 2 bases, with 7 bases separating them. Germline V CDR1 and CDR2: SGHTA, FQGNSA. The full variable domain, its missing parts supplied by reference TRBV7-2 and TRBJ1-3, is GAGVSQSPSNKVTEKGKDVELRCDPISGHTALYWYRQSLGQGLEFLIYFQGNSAPDKSGLPSDRFSAERTGGSVSTLTIQRTQQEDSAVYLCASSLTTAGNTIYFGEGSWLTVV.

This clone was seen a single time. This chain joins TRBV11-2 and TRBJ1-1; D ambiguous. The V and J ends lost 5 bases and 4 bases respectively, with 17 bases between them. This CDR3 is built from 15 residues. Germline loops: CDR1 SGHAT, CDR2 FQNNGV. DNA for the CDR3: TGTGCCAGCAGCCCCCAGGCGGGAATTCCCACTGAAGCTTTCTTT. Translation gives CASSPQAGIPTEAFF.

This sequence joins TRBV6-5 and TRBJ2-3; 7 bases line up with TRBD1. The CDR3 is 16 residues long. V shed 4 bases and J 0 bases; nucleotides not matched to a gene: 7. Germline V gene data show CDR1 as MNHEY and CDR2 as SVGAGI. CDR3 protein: CASSLQGPTSTDTQYF. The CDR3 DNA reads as TGTGCCAGCAGTTTACAGGGGCCCACTAGCACAGATACGCAGTATTTT.

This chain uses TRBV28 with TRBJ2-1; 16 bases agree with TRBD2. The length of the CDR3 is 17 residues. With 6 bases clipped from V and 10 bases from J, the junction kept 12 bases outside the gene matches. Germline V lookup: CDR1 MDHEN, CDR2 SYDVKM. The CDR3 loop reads CASSPPRVGLAGGEQFF. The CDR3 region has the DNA TGTGCCAGCAGCCCCCCCAGGGTGGGACTAGCGGGAGGGGAGCAGTTCTTC.

In DNA, the CDR3 is TGTGCCAGCAGCCTAGGGACTAGCGGTTCAGATACGCAGTATTTT. It yields the protein CASSLGTSGSDTQYF. This rearrangement joins TRBV7-2 to TRBJ2-3; TRBD2 aligns across 11 bases. The CDR3 has 15 residues. Trimming took 5 bases from V and 4 from J; bases not matched to a gene: 5. Germline CDR1 and CDR2: SGHTA and FQGNSA.

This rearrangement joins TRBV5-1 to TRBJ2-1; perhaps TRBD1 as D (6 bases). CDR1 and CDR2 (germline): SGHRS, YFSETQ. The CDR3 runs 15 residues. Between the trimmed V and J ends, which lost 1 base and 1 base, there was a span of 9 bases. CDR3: CASSLSGQSYNEQFF. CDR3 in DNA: TGCGCCAGCAGCTTGAGCGGACAGTCCTACAATGAGCAGTTCTTC.

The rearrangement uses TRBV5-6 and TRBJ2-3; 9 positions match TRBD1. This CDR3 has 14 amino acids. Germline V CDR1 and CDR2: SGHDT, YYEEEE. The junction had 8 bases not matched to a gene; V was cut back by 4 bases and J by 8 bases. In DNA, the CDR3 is TGTGCCAGCAGCCCGGGGACAGGGCAGAGTACGCAGTATTTT. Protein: CASSPGTGQSTQYF.